This TCR beta chain stems from a study of graft-versus-host responses after intestinal transplantation. Study-wide context: Among the recipients, transplants were multivisceral, liver-intestinal, or isolated intestinal. Among the recipients, all got anti-thymocyte globulin induction and then tacrolimus and steroids for approximately 3 years. Findings and limits, study-wide: Association was observed between peak circulating GvH clone levels and early post-transplant HvG declines. Analysis identified GvH clones in recipient marrow, with some appearing first in ileum or blood.

Method: immunoSEQ multiplex PCR; TCRdb's copy keeps in-frame clones and lacks some. The sample has 35,000 to 45,000 clones, roughly 94% seen once; the top ten hold 0.22%. In regard to this clone: The antigen is not known.

The clonotype originates from a human donor who was the organ donor for an intestinal transplant. Sequencing used unstimulated CD4+ T cells sorted from spleen or lymph node cells, obtained before transplant.

As DNA, the CDR3 is TGCGCCAGCAGCTTTGGAGGGTCAGGTCAGCCCCAGCATTTT. This encodes CASSFGGSGQPQHF. This chain connects TRBV5-1 to TRBJ1-5; D unresolved. The CDR3 is 14 residues long. CDR1 and CDR2 from the germline V gene are SGHRS and YFSETQ. The ends were cut back, 2 bases at V and 6 bases at J, with 12 bases in the middle.